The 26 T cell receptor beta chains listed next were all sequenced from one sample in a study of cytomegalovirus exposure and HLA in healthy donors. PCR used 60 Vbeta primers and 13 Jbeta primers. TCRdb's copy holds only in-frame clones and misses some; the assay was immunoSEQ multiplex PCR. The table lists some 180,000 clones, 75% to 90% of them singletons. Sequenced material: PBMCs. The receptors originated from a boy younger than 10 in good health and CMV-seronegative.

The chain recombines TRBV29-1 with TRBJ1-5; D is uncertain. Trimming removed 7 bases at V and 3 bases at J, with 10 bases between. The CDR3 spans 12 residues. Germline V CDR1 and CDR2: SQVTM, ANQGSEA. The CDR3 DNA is TGCAGCGCCGCGGGCTACAATCAGCCCCAGCATTTT. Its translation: CSAAGYNQPQHF.

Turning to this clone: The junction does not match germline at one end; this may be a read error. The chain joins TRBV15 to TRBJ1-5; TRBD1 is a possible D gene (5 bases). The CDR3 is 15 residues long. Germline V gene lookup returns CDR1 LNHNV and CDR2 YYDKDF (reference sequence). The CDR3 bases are TGTGCCACCAGCAGAGGTTTCCAGGGCGCGCAGCCCCGGCATTTT. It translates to CATSRGFQGAQPRHF.

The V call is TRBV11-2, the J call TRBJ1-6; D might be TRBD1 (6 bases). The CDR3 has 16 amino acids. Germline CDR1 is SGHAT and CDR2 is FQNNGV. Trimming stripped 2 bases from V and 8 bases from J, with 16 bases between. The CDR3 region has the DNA TGTGCCAGCAGCTTATTGGCGGGGGGCGAGTATTCACCCCTCCACTTT. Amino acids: CASSLLAGGEYSPLHF.

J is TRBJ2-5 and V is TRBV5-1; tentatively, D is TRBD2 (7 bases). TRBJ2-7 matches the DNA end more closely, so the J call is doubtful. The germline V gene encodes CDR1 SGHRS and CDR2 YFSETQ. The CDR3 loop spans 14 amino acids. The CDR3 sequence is CASSEGGGHYEQYF. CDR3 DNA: TGCGCCAGCAGCGAGGGAGGGGGGCACTACGAGCAGTACTTC.

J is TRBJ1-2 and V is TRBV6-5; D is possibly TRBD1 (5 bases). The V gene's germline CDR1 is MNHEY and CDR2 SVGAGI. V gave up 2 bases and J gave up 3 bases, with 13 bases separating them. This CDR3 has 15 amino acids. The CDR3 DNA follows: TGTGCCAGCAGTTACCGCTCGGGACTGCACTATGGCTACACCTTC. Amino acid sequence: CASSYRSGLHYGYTF.

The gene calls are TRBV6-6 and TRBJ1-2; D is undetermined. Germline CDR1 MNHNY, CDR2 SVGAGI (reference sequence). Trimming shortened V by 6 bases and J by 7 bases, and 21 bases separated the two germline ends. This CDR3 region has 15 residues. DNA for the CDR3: TGTGCCAGCAGCTCCTCAGACACCCCTGTGGTTGGCTACACCTTC. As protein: CASSSSDTPVVGYTF.

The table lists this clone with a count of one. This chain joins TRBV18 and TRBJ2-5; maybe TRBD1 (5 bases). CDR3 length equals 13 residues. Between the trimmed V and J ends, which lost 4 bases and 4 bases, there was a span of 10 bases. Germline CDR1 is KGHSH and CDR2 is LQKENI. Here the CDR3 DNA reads TGTGCCAGCTCACGCGGACACGTAGAGACCCAGTACTTC. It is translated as CASSRGHVETQYF.

The CDR3 region is CASSVGGRAFTDTQYF. The CDR3 DNA sequence: TGTGCCAGCAGCGTGGGGGGGAGGGCCTTCACAGATACGCAGTATTTT. The rearrangement joins TRBV9 to TRBJ2-3; 7 bases map to TRBD2. The CDR3 totals 16 residues. Germline CDR1 reads SGDLS; CDR2 reads YYNGEE. The ends lost 2 bases at V and 2 bases at J; junction bases unmatched: 8.

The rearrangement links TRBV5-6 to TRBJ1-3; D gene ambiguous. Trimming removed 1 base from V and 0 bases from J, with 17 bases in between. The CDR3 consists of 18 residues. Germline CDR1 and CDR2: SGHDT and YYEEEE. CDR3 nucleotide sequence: TGTGCCAGCAGCTTGTTCCGGCCTTCAAGAGGCTCTGGAAACACCATATATTTT. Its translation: CASSLFRPSRGSGNTIYF. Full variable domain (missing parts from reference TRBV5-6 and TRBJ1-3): DAGVTQSPTHLIKTRGQQVTLRCSPKSGHDTVSWYQQALGQGPQFIFQYYEEEERQRGNFPDRFSGHQFPNYSSELNVNALLLGDSALYLCASSLFRPSRGSGNTIYFGEGSWLTVV.

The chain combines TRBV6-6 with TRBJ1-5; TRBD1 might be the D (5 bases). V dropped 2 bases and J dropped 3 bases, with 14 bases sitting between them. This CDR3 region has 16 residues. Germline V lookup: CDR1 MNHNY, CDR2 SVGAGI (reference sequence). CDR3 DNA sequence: TGTGCCAGCAGTTACGCAGGGAGGCGTCCCAATCAGCCCCAGCATTTT. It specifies CASSYAGRRPNQPQHF.

This chain's CDR3 is CAWIGSVGGYTF. Written as DNA, the CDR3 is TGTGCCTGGATCGGGTCAGTAGGTGGCTACACCTTC. The rearrangement links TRBV30 to TRBJ1-2; D not certain. Germline values: CDR1 GTSNPN, CDR2 SVGIG (reference sequence). V gave up 4 bases and J gave up 7 bases, with 13 bases separating them. The CDR3 has 12 residues.

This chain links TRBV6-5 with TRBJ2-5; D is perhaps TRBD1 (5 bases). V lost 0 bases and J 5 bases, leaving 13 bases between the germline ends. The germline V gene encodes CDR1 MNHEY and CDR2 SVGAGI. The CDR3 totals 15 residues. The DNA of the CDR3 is TGTGCCAGCAGTTACTCGATAGGGGTGCTGGAGACCCAGTACTTC. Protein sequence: CASSYSIGVLETQYF.

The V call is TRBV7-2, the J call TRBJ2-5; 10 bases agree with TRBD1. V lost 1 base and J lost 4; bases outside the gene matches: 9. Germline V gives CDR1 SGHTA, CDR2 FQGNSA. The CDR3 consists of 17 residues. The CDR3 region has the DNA TGTGCCAGCAGCTTAGATGTTAGGGACAGGGGTTCAGAGACCCAGTACTTC. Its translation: CASSLDVRDRGSETQYF.

The CDR3 region has the DNA TGTGCCAGCAGCTCGGCAAAGGTCAGGCAAGAGACCCAGTACTTC. This encodes CASSSAKVRQETQYF. The J gene is TRBJ2-5, the V gene TRBV5-4, with D unclear. Germline V lookup: CDR1 SGHNT, CDR2 YYREEE (reference sequence). Trimming left V 3 bases short and J 2 bases short, with 14 bases between. The CDR3 contains 15 residues. Complete variable domain (other parts from reference TRBV5-4 and TRBJ2-5): ETGVTQSPTHLIKTRGQQVTLRCSSQSGHNTVSWYQQALGQGPQFIFQYYREEENGRGNFPPRFSGLQFPNYSSELNVNALELDDSALYLCASSSAKVRQETQYFGPGTRLLVL.

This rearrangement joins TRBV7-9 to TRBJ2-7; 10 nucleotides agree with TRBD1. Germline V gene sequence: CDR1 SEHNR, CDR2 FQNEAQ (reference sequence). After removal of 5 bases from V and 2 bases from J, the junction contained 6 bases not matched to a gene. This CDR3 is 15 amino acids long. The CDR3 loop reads CASSPWTGGAYEQYF. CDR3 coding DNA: TGTGCCAGCAGCCCCTGGACAGGGGGGGCCTACGAGCAGTACTTC.

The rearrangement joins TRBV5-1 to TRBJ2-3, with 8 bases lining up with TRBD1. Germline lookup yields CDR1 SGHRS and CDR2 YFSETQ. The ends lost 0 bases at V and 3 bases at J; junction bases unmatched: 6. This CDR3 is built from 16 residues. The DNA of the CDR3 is TGCGCCAGCAGCTTGGCGCAGGGGGCCCGGACAGATACGCAGTATTTT. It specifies CASSLAQGARTDTQYF.

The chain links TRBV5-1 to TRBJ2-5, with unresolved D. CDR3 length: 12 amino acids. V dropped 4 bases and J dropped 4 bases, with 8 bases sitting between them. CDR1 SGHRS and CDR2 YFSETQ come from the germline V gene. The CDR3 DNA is TGCGCCAGCAGCGAGCGCCGAGAGACCCAGTACTTC. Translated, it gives CASSERRETQYF.

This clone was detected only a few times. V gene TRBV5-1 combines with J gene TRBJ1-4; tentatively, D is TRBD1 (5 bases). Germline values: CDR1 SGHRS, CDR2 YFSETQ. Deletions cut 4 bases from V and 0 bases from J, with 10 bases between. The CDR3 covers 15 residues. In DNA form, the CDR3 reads TGCGCCAGCAGCCCGGGGGGAGCAACTAATGAAAAACTGTTTTTT. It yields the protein CASSPGGATNEKLFF. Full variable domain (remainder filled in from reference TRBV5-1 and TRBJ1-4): KAGVTQTPRYLIKTRGQQVTLSCSPISGHRSVSWYQQTPGQGLQFLFEYFSETQRNKGNFPGRFSGRQFSNSRSEMNVSTLELGDSALYLCASSPGGATNEKLFFGSGTQLSVL.

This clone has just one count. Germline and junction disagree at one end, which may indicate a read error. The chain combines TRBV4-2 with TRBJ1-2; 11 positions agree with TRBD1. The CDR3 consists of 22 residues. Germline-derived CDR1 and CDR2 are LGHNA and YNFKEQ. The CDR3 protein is CASRQGTGGDPFEQPRFYGYTF. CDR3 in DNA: TGTGCCAGCAGGCAAGGGACAGGGGGGGACCCTTTTGAGCAACCCCGATTCTATGGCTACACCTTC.

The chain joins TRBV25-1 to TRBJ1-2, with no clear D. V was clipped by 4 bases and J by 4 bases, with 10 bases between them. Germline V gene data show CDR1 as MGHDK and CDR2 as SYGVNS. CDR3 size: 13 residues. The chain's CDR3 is CASSAENFYGYTF. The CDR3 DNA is TGTGCCAGCAGTGCGGAGAACTTCTATGGCTACACCTTC.

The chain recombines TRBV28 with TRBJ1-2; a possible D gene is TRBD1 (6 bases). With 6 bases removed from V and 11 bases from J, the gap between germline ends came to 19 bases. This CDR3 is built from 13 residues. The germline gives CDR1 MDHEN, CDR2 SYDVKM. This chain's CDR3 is CASRMDSPYSYTF. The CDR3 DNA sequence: TGTGCCAGCAGGATGGACAGTCCGTACAGTTACACCTTC.

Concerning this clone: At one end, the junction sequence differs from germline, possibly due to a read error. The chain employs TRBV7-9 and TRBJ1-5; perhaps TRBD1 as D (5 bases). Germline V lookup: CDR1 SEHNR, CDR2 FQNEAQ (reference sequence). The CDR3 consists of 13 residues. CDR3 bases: TGTTCCAGCAGCTTACAGGGCAATCAGCCCCAGCATTTT. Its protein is CSSSLQGNQPQHF.

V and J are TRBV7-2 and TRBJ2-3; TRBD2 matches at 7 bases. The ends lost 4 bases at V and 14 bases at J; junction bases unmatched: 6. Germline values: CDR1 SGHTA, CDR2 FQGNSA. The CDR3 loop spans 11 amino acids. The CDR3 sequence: CASSSSGLRYF. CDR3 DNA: TGTGCCAGCAGCTCGTCGGGACTAAGGTATTTT.

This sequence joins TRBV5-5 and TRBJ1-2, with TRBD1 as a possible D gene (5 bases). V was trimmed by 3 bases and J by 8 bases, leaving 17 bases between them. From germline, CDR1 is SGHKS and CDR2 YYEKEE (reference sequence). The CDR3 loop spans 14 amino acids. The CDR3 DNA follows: TGTGCCAGCAGCTCGACCTTGGGGCTAGGAGGCTACACCTTC. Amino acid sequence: CASSSTLGLGGYTF.

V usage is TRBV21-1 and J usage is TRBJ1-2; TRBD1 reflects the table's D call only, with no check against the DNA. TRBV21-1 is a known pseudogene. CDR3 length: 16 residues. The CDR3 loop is CASSGERQGLKYGYTF. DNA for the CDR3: TGTGCCAGCAGCGGGGAGAGACAGGGACTCAAGTATGGCTACACCTTC.

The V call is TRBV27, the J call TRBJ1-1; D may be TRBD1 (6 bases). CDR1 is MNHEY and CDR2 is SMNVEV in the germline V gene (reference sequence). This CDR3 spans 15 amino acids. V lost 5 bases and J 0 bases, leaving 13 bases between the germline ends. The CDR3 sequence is CASSLTGQMNTEAFF. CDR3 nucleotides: TGTGCCAGCAGTCTAACCGGACAGATGAACACTGAAGCTTTCTTT.